This T cell receptor beta chain stems from a study of CD8+ T cells in alopecia areata. Study-wide points: While tofacitinib was given, many expanded lesional clones persisted in scalp and blood.

Points on this clone: No antigen is known for it.

This CDR3 has 13 amino acids. Germline values: CDR1 GTSNPN, CDR2 SVGIG (reference sequence). V was trimmed by 4 bases and J by 4 bases, leaving 11 bases between them. Indicated treatment: oral pan-JAK inhibitor, 5-10 mg twice daily. Peripheral blood and lesional scalp punch biopsies came from alopecia areata patients. Reverse transcribed after extraction, RNA yielded cDNA as the sequencing template. Sequencing used immunoSEQ multiplex PCR; TCRdb keeps in-frame clones, though not all of them. The data hold 95,000 to 100,000 clones, with 50% to 75% observed a single time. The sample consisted of CD8+ T cells sorted from blood, taken at week 4, from a patient treated with tofacitinib. The chain has TRBV30 and TRBJ2-1; no clear D. The clonotype comes from a human donor with alopecia areata. CDR3 DNA sequence: TGTGCCTGGAACTTAGTTAGGTACAATGAGCAGTTCTTC. Its translation: CAWNLVRYNEQFF.